What follows are 3 T cell receptor beta chains derived from one specimen sequenced in a study of post-analysis software for immune sequencing data. Study results and limitations: Roughly 5 TRBV segments (TRBV5-6, TRBV5-1 and TRBV20-1 among them) occurred more frequently in patients than in controls.

The antigens these receptors bind are not known. Incorporated into the TCR beta cDNA libraries were unique molecular identifiers, which served to reduce PCR and sequencing biases. TCRdb reprocessed the PCR reads with MiXCR, giving one entry per CDR3 protein. The sample has about 620,000 distinct CDR3 sequences, 40% to 50% seen once. The sample taken for sequencing was blood. These TCRs come from a girl aged 5-17 years with multiple sclerosis.

This clonotype was seen a few times. The chain combines TRBV12-3 or TRBV12-4 with TRBJ2-1; TRBD2 is a possible D gene (5 bases). The V and J ends lost 7 bases and 2 bases respectively, with 9 bases between them. This CDR3 is built from 13 residues. CDR3 in DNA: TGTGCCAGCACTAGCCAGACCTACAATGAGCAGTTCTTC. Amino acid sequence: CASTSQTYNEQFF.

V gene TRBV5-1 combines with J gene TRBJ2-7; possible D gene TRBD1, 6 bases. This CDR3 has 16 residues. Germline V gene sequence: CDR1 SGHRS, CDR2 YFSETQ. V was cut by 3 bases and J by 1 base, with 17 bases left in between. The CDR3 here is CASSSRDISNSYEQYF. CDR3 nucleotides: TGCGCCAGCAGCTCACGGGACATAAGTAATTCCTACGAGCAGTACTTC.

There are a few counts of this clonotype. The chain has TRBV10-3 and TRBJ1-5; D possibly corresponds to TRBD1 (5 bases). CDR1 and CDR2 (germline): ENHRY, SYGVKD. The CDR3 has 14 amino acids. Trimming cost V 3 bases and J 7 bases, with 13 bases left between them. The CDR3 is CAISEGRGGQPQHF. The CDR3 coding sequence is TGTGCCATCAGTGAAGGAAGGGGCGGGCAGCCCCAGCATTTT.